This T cell receptor (beta chain) was sequenced for a study of T cells expressing NK-cell markers. Study details: Most of the eight sequenced donors tested HCMV-seropositive; one tested seronegative.

Beta-chain TCR cDNA was generated via 5'RACE template switching with UMIs. TCRdb reprocessed the 5' RACE reads; each CDR3 protein has one entry and no DNA is given. This sample's table reports 550,000 or so distinct CDR3 sequences. The CDR3 loop spans 17 amino acids. The germline V gene encodes CDR1 SGHRS and CDR2 YFSETQ. V is TRBV5-1 and J is TRBJ2-3; TCRdb names TRBD2, which stays unverified in the absence of DNA. The receptor's source is a man younger than 35 in good health. Source material: blood T cells: a sorted CD56 or NKG2C T cell subset, CD4+ or CD8+ T cells, or bulk PBMC T cells (not recorded which). The CDR3 reads CASSLKRLAGGTDTQYF.